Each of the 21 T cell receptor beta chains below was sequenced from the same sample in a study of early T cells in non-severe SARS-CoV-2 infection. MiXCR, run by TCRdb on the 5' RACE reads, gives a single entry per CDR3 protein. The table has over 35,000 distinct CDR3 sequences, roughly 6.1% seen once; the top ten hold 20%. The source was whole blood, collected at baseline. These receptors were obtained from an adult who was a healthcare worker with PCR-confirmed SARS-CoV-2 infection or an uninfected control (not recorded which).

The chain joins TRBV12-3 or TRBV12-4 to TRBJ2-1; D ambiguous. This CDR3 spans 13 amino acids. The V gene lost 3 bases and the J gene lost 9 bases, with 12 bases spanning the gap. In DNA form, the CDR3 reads TGTGCCAGCAGTTTCGTGCCACAGAGTGAGCAGTTCTTC. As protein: CASSFVPQSEQFF.

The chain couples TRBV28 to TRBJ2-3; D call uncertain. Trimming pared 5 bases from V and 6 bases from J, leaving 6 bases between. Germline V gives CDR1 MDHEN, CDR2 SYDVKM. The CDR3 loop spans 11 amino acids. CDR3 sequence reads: CASSTADTQYF. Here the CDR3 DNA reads TGTGCCAGCAGTACTGCCGATACGCAGTATTTT.

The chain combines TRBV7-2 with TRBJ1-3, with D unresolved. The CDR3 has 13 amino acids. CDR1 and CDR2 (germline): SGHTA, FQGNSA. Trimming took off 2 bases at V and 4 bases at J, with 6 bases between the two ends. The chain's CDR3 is CASSLPGGNTIYF. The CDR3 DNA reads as TGTGCCAGCAGCTTACCTGGGGGAAACACCATATATTTT. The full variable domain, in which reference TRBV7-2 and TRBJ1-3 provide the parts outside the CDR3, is GAGVSQSPSNKVTEKGKDVELRCDPISGHTALYWYRQSLGQGLEFLIYFQGNSAPDKSGLPSDRFSAERTGGSVSTLTIQRTQQEDSAVYLCASSLPGGNTIYFGEGSWLTVV.

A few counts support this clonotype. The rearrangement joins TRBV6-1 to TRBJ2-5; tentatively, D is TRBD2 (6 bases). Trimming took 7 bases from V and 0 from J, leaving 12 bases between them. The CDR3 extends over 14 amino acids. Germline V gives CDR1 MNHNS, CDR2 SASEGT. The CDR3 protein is CASKASANQETQYF. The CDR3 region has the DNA TGTGCCAGCAAGGCTAGCGCCAACCAAGAGACCCAGTACTTC.

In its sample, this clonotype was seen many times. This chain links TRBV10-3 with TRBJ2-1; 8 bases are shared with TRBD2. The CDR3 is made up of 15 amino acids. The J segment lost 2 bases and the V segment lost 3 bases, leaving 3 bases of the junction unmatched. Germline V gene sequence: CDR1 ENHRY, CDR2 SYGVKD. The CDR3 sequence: CAISDSGGAYNEQFF. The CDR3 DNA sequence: TGTGCCATCAGTGACTCCGGGGGGGCCTACAATGAGCAGTTCTTC.

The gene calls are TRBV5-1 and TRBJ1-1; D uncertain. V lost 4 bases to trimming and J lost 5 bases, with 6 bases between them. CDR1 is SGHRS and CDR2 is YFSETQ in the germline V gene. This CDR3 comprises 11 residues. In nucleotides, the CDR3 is TGCGCCAGCAGCATGGAAACTGAAGCTTTCTTT. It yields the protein CASSMETEAFF.

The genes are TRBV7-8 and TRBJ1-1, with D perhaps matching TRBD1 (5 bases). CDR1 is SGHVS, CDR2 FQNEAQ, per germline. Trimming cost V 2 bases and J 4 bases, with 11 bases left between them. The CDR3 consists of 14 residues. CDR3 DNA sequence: TGTGCCAGCAGCTTAATGGGGCTTGGCACTGAAGCTTTCTTT. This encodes CASSLMGLGTEAFF.

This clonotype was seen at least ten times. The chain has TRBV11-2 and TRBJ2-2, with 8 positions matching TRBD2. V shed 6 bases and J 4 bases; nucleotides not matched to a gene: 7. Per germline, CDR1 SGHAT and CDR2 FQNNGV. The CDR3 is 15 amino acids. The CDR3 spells CASSSVREGTGELFF. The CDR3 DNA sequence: TGTGCCAGCAGTTCAGTTCGGGAGGGCACCGGGGAGCTGTTTTTT.

DNA of the CDR3: TGTGCCAGCAGTTTCTCAGCGGGAGTTGAGCAGTTCTTC. This codes for CASSFSAGVEQFF. The chain joins TRBV28 to TRBJ2-1, with 8 bases lining up with TRBD2. Per the germline V gene, CDR1 is MDHEN and CDR2 is SYDVKM. With 3 bases clipped from V and 9 bases from J, the junction kept 4 bases outside the gene matches. CDR3 length equals 13 residues. The whole variable domain, remainder taken from reference TRBV28 and TRBJ2-1, is DVKVTQSSRYLVKRTGEKVFLECVQDMDHENMFWYRQDPGLGLRLIYFSYDVKMKEKGDIPEGYSVSREKKERFSLILESASTNQTSMYLCASSFSAGVEQFFGPGTRLTVL.

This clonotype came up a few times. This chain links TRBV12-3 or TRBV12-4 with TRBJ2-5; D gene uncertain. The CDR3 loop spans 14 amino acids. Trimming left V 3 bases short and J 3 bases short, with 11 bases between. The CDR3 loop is CASSFRAGEETQYF. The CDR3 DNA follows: TGTGCCAGCAGTTTCCGGGCAGGTGAAGAGACCCAGTACTTC.

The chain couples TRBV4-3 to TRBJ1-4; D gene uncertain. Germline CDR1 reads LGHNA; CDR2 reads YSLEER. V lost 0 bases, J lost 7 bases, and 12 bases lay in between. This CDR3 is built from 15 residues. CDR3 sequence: CASSQDTAKVEKLFF. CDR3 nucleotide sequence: TGCGCCAGCAGCCAAGATACAGCCAAAGTTGAAAAACTGTTTTTT.

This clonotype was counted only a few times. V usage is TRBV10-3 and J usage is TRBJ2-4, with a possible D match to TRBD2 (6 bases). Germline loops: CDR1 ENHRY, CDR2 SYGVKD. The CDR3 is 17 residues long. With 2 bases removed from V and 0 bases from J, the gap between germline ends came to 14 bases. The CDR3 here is CAISEVSLGGAKNIQYF. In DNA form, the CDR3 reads TGTGCCATCAGTGAGGTCTCTCTCGGGGGAGCCAAAAACATTCAGTACTTC.

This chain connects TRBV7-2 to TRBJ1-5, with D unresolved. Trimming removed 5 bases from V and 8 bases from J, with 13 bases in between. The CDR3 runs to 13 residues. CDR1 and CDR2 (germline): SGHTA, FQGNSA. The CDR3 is CASSIGLVEPQHF. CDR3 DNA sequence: TGTGCCAGCAGCATCGGGCTTGTCGAGCCCCAGCATTTT. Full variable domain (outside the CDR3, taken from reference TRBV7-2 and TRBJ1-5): GAGVSQSPSNKVTEKGKDVELRCDPISGHTALYWYRQSLGQGLEFLIYFQGNSAPDKSGLPSDRFSAERTGGSVSTLTIQRTQQEDSAVYLCASSIGLVEPQHFGDGTRLSIL.

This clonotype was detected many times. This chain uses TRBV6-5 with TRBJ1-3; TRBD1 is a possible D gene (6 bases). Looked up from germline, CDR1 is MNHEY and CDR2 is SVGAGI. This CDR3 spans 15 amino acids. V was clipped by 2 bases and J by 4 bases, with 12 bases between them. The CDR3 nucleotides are TGTGCCAGCAGTTACACAGGACAGATCGGAAACACCATATATTTT. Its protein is CASSYTGQIGNTIYF.

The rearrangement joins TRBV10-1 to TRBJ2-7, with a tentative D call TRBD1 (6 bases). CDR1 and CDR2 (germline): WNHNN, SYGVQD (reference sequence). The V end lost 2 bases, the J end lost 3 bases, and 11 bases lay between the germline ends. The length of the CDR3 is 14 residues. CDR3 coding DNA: TGCGCCAGCAGTGAGACAGGGACGAACTACGAGCAGTACTTC. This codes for CASSETGTNYEQYF.

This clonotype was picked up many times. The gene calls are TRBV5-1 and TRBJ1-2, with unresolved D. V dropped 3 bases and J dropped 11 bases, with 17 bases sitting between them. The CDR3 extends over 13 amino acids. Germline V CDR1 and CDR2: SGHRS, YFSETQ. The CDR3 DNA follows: TGCGCCAGCAGCTCCGGTACTACGGGTCAATACACCTTC. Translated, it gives CASSSGTTGQYTF. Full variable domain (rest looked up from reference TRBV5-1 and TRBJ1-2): KAGVTQTPRYLIKTRGQQVTLSCSPISGHRSVSWYQQTPGQGLQFLFEYFSETQRNKGNFPGRFSGRQFSNSRSEMNVSTLELGDSALYLCASSSGTTGQYTFGSGTRLTVV.

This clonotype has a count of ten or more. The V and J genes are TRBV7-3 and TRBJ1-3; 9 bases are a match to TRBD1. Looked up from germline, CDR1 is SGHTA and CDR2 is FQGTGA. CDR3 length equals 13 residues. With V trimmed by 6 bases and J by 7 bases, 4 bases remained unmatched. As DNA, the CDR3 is TGTGCCAGCAGTGCCGGACAGGGGAACACCATATATTTT. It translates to CASSAGQGNTIYF.

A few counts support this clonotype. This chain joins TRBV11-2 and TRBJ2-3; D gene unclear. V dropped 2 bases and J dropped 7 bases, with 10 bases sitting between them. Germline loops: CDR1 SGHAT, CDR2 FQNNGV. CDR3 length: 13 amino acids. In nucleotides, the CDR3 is TGTGCCAGCAGCTTAAATCGCCAGAATACGCAGTATTTT. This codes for CASSLNRQNTQYF.

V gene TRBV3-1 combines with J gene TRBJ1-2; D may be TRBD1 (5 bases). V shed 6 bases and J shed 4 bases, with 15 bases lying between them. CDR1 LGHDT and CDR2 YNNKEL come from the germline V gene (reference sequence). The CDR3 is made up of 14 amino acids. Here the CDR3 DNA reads TGTGCCAGCAGGGGGACCCCCGGCAGCTATGGCTACACCTTC. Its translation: CASRGTPGSYGYTF.

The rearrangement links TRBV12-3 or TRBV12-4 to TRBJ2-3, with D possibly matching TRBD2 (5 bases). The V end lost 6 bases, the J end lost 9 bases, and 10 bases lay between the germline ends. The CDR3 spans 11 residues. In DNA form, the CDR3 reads TGTGCCAGCAGACTAGGGCCCACGCAGTATTTT. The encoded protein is CASRLGPTQYF.

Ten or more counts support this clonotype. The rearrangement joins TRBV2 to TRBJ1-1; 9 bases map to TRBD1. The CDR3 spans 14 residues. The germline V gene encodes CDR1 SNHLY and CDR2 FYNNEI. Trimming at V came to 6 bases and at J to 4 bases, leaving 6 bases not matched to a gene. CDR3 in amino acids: CASRQGASRTEAFF. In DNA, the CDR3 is TGTGCCAGCAGACAGGGGGCTTCACGCACTGAAGCTTTCTTT.